This is a list of T cell receptor beta chains from one sample in a study of cytomegalovirus exposure and HLA in healthy donors. Method: immunoSEQ multiplex PCR; TCRdb's copy keeps in-frame clones and lacks some. The table includes over 150,000 clones, around four fifths detected once. The sequenced sample consisted of PBMCs. These receptors were collected from a woman aged 45 to 65 in good health and CMV-seronegative. The CDR3 runs from the conserved cysteine through the conserved F or W. D genes are given only for firm matches. A clone size is listed for some rows: how often the clone was seen (once, few, many), or a class if it is expanded.

d_call: TRBD1
clone_size: .
j_call: TRBJ1-1
v_call: TRBV5-1
cdr3_aa: CASSITGDTEAFF
cdr3_nt: TGCGCCAGCAGCATAACAGGGGACACTGAAGCTTTCTTT

d_call: TRBD2
clone_size: .
j_call: TRBJ2-1
v_call: TRBV7-2
cdr3_aa: CASSLVGTSGNEQFF
cdr3_nt: TGTGCCAGCAGCTTAGTTGGGACTAGCGGCAATGAGCAGTTCTTC

d_call: TRBD1
clone_size: .
j_call: TRBJ2-1
v_call: TRBV15
cdr3_aa: CATSSFGQVPYNEQFF
cdr3_nt: TGTGCCACCAGCAGTTTTGGACAGGTCCCCTACAATGAGCAGTTCTTC

d_call: .
clone_size: .
j_call: TRBJ1-3
v_call: TRBV28
cdr3_aa: CASSLSYRDLSGNTIYF
cdr3_nt: TGTGCCAGCAGTTTGTCTTACAGGGACCTCTCTGGAAACACCATATATTTT

d_call: TRBD1
clone_size: .
j_call: TRBJ1-1
v_call: TRBV7-8
cdr3_aa: CASSPDRDTEAFF
cdr3_nt: TGTGCCAGCAGCCCGGACAGGGACACTGAAGCTTTCTTT

d_call: .
clone_size: few
j_call: TRBJ2-7
v_call: TRBV7-2
cdr3_aa: CASSLRGGSTYEQYF
cdr3_nt: TGTGCCAGCAGCTTAAGGGGGGGGTCCACCTACGAGCAGTACTTC

d_call: TRBD1
clone_size: .
j_call: TRBJ2-3
v_call: TRBV9
cdr3_aa: CASSVATGGGTDTQYF
cdr3_nt: TGTGCCAGCAGCGTAGCCACAGGGGGAGGCACAGATACGCAGTATTTT

d_call: .
clone_size: .
j_call: TRBJ1-4
v_call: TRBV28
cdr3_aa: CASSRPGIANEKLFF
cdr3_nt: TGTGCCAGCAGTCGACCCGGGATAGCTAATGAAAAACTGTTTTTT

d_call: TRBD1
clone_size: .
j_call: TRBJ1-1
v_call: TRBV6-6
cdr3_aa: CASRGTGGYTEAFF
cdr3_nt: TGTGCCAGCAGGGGGACAGGGGGCTACACTGAAGCTTTCTTT

d_call: TRBD1
clone_size: .
j_call: TRBJ1-2
v_call: TRBV6-5
cdr3_aa: CASTPGQGFYGYTF
cdr3_nt: TGTGCCAGCACCCCCGGACAGGGGTTCTATGGCTACACCTTC

d_call: .
clone_size: few
j_call: TRBJ2-3
v_call: TRBV28
cdr3_aa: CASSFTRADTQYF
cdr3_nt: TGTGCCAGCAGTTTCACCAGGGCAGATACGCAGTATTTT

d_call: TRBD2
clone_size: once
j_call: TRBJ2-1
v_call: TRBV30
cdr3_aa: CAWSLGLAGGNEQFF
cdr3_nt: TGTGCCTGGAGTCTAGGACTAGCGGGAGGGAACGAGCAGTTCTTC

d_call: .
clone_size: .
j_call: TRBJ1-1
v_call: TRBV29-1
cdr3_aa: CSVMRHMNTEAFF
cdr3_nt: TGCAGCGTTATGAGGCACATGAACACTGAAGCTTTCTTT

d_call: TRBD1
clone_size: .
j_call: TRBJ1-1
v_call: TRBV29-1
cdr3_aa: CSVDIGQGGMNTEAFF
cdr3_nt: TGCAGCGTTGACATCGGACAGGGGGGAATGAACACTGAAGCTTTCTTT

d_call: .
clone_size: .
j_call: TRBJ1-1
v_call: TRBV29-1
cdr3_aa: CSAMTALGDTEAFF
cdr3_nt: TGCAGCGCTATGACGGCCCTAGGGGACACTGAAGCTTTCTTT

d_call: TRBD1
clone_size: .
j_call: TRBJ2-7
v_call: TRBV28
cdr3_aa: CASSSPDRDRRYF
cdr3_nt: TGTGCCAGCAGTTCGCCCGACAGGGACCGGCGGTACTTC

d_call: TRBD1
clone_size: .
j_call: TRBJ1-5
v_call: TRBV7-2
cdr3_aa: CASSIDRGVGQPQHF
cdr3_nt: TGTGCCAGCAGCATAGACAGGGGAGTCGGTCAGCCCCAGCATTTT

d_call: TRBD1
clone_size: once
j_call: TRBJ1-2
v_call: TRBV5-1
cdr3_aa: CASSLDGTGIGGYTF
cdr3_nt: TGCGCCAGCAGCTTGGACGGGACAGGGATTGGCGGCTACACCTTC

d_call: .
clone_size: .
j_call: TRBJ2-7
v_call: TRBV7-6
cdr3_aa: CASSLDLGGQGEQYF
cdr3_nt: TGTGCCAGCAGCTTGGATCTGGGGGGGCAGGGCGAGCAGTACTTC

d_call: TRBD2
clone_size: .
j_call: TRBJ2-7
v_call: TRBV4-3
cdr3_aa: CASSHSVGAGETYEQYF
cdr3_nt: TGCGCCAGCAGCCATTCCGTGGGAGCGGGAGAGACCTACGAGCAGTACTTC

d_call: .
clone_size: few
j_call: TRBJ2-3
v_call: TRBV30
cdr3_aa: CAWSYYAGKTDTQYF
cdr3_nt: TGTGCCTGGAGTTATTATGCGGGAAAAACAGATACGCAGTATTTT

d_call: TRBD2
clone_size: once
j_call: TRBJ2-1
v_call: TRBV2
cdr3_aa: CATRETSAYNEQFF
cdr3_nt: TGTGCCACCCGCGAGACTAGCGCCTACAATGAGCAGTTCTTC

d_call: TRBD2
clone_size: .
j_call: TRBJ2-1
v_call: TRBV5-1
cdr3_aa: CASRGTSGPNEQFF
cdr3_nt: TGCGCCAGCAGAGGGACTAGCGGCCCCAATGAGCAGTTCTTC

d_call: .
clone_size: once
j_call: TRBJ1-6
v_call: TRBV7-2
cdr3_aa: CASSLESRGNSPLHF
cdr3_nt: TGTGCCAGCAGCTTAGAGAGTCGGGGGAATTCACCCCTCCACTTT

d_call: .
clone_size: .
j_call: TRBJ1-5
v_call: TRBV19
cdr3_aa: CASRSESHQPQHF
cdr3_nt: TGTGCCAGTAGGTCAGAATCACATCAGCCCCAGCATTTT

d_call: TRBD1
clone_size: .
j_call: TRBJ1-5
v_call: TRBV29-1
cdr3_aa: CSVVRDRRTSNQPQHF
cdr3_nt: TGCAGCGTTGTAAGGGACAGGAGGACTAGCAATCAGCCCCAGCATTTT

d_call: .
clone_size: .
j_call: TRBJ1-2
v_call: TRBV7-2
cdr3_aa: CASSFRREDYGYTF
cdr3_nt: TGTGCCAGCAGCTTCAGACGAGAGGACTATGGCTACACCTTC

d_call: TRBD2
clone_size: .
j_call: TRBJ2-2
v_call: TRBV4-3
cdr3_aa: CASSQQAGGPELFF
cdr3_nt: TGCGCCAGCAGCCAACAAGCGGGGGGGCCGGAGCTGTTTTTT

d_call: .
clone_size: few
j_call: TRBJ2-6
v_call: TRBV7-3
cdr3_aa: CASAVSGANVLTF
cdr3_nt: TGTGCCAGCGCGGTGTCTGGGGCCAACGTCCTGACTTTC

d_call: TRBD2
clone_size: .
j_call: TRBJ2-3
v_call: TRBV5-1
cdr3_aa: CASSPAGGVGPDTQYF
cdr3_nt: TGCGCCAGCAGCCCAGCGGGAGGAGTCGGCCCAGATACGCAGTATTTT

d_call: .
clone_size: .
j_call: TRBJ1-1
v_call: TRBV29-1
cdr3_aa: CSVETGIAEAFF
cdr3_nt: TGCAGCGTTGAAACCGGGATCGCTGAAGCTTTCTTT

d_call: .
clone_size: once
j_call: TRBJ1-2
v_call: TRBV30
cdr3_aa: CAWQRGARVVYTF
cdr3_nt: TGTGCCTGGCAACGGGGGGCGCGGGTTGTCTACACCTTC

d_call: TRBD1
clone_size: .
j_call: TRBJ1-4
v_call: TRBV28
cdr3_aa: CASSLGDRFNEKLFF
cdr3_nt: TGTGCCAGCAGTTTGGGGGACAGGTTTAATGAAAAACTGTTTTTT

d_call: .
clone_size: .
j_call: TRBJ1-1
v_call: TRBV4-1
cdr3_aa: CASSQVVVAVNTEAFF
cdr3_nt: TGCGCCAGCAGCCAAGTGGTGGTGGCGGTGAACACTGAAGCTTTCTTT

d_call: .
clone_size: .
j_call: TRBJ2-7
v_call: TRBV5-4
cdr3_aa: CASSHGGGESSYEQYF
cdr3_nt: TGTGCCAGCAGCCACGGAGGGGGGGAAAGCTCCTACGAGCAGTACTTC

d_call: .
clone_size: .
j_call: TRBJ2-1
v_call: TRBV11-3
cdr3_aa: CASSVDSYSYNEQFF
cdr3_nt: TGTGCCAGCAGCGTAGACTCTTACTCCTACAATGAGCAGTTCTTC

d_call: .
clone_size: once
j_call: TRBJ2-3
v_call: TRBV11-2
cdr3_aa: CASSLFAWGVRGTDTQYF
cdr3_nt: TGTGCCAGCAGCTTATTTGCGTGGGGGGTGAGGGGCACAGATACGCAGTATTTT

d_call: .
clone_size: .
j_call: TRBJ2-7
v_call: TRBV27
cdr3_aa: CASSYSLGQASYEQYF
cdr3_nt: TGTGCCAGCAGCTACAGTTTGGGGCAGGCTTCCTACGAGCAGTACTTC

d_call: .
clone_size: .
j_call: TRBJ1-6
v_call: TRBV10-2
cdr3_aa: CASSGGRGNSPLHF
cdr3_nt: TGCGCCAGCAGTGGGGGCAGGGGTAATTCACCCCTCCACTTT

d_call: .
clone_size: .
j_call: TRBJ2-7
v_call: TRBV28
cdr3_aa: CASRGAGRGLSYEQYF
cdr3_nt: TGTGCCAGCAGGGGGGCCGGGCGGGGGCTCTCCTACGAGCAGTACTTC

d_call: .
clone_size: few
j_call: TRBJ1-2
v_call: TRBV6-1
cdr3_aa: CASSSGQEAGGYTF
cdr3_nt: TGTGCCAGCAGTTCCGGACAAGAGGCAGGTGGCTACACCTTC

d_call: TRBD1
clone_size: .
j_call: TRBJ2-6
v_call: TRBV28
cdr3_aa: CASSFPSDRGLSRGANVLTF
cdr3_nt: TGTGCCAGCAGTTTTCCATCAGACAGGGGGCTTAGTCGTGGGGCCAACGTCCTGACTTTC

d_call: TRBD2
clone_size: .
j_call: TRBJ2-1
v_call: TRBV7-9
cdr3_aa: CASSSIAGGLEQFF
cdr3_nt: TGTGCCAGCAGCTCGATAGCGGGGGGGCTCGAGCAGTTCTTC

d_call: .
clone_size: few
j_call: TRBJ2-7
v_call: TRBV11-3
cdr3_aa: CASSFYNSSYEQYF
cdr3_nt: TGTGCCAGCAGCTTTTATAATAGTTCCTACGAGCAGTACTTC

d_call: .
clone_size: .
j_call: TRBJ2-1
v_call: TRBV2
cdr3_aa: CASSAETRNEQFF
cdr3_nt: TGTGCCAGCAGCGCCGAAACTAGGAATGAGCAGTTCTTC

d_call: .
clone_size: .
j_call: TRBJ2-1
v_call: TRBV5-1
cdr3_aa: CASSPWDSSSYNEQFF
cdr3_nt: TGCGCCAGCAGCCCATGGGACTCCTCGTCCTACAATGAGCAGTTCTTC

d_call: TRBD1
clone_size: .
j_call: TRBJ1-5
v_call: TRBV10-2
cdr3_aa: CASSYGDRGSYQPQHF
cdr3_nt: TGCGCCAGCAGCTACGGAGACAGGGGCTCTTATCAGCCCCAGCATTTT

d_call: .
clone_size: .
j_call: TRBJ1-2
v_call: TRBV6-6
cdr3_aa: CASSYSFRDFYGYTF
cdr3_nt: TGTGCCAGCAGTTACTCGTTCAGGGACTTCTATGGCTACACCTTC

d_call: .
clone_size: .
j_call: TRBJ2-1
v_call: TRBV6-5
cdr3_aa: CASSYSPLSSYNEQFF
cdr3_nt: TGTGCCAGCAGTTACTCGCCCCTGAGCTCCTACAATGAGCAGTTCTTC

d_call: .
clone_size: .
j_call: TRBJ2-7
v_call: TRBV21-1
cdr3_aa: CASSKARSTASILHEQYF
cdr3_nt: TGTGCCAGCAGCAAAGCCCGGTCGACAGCGTCGATCTTGCACGAGCAGTACTTC

d_call: TRBD1
clone_size: .
j_call: TRBJ1-2
v_call: TRBV12-5
cdr3_aa: CASGFATGVEGYTF
cdr3_nt: TGTGCTAGTGGTTTCGCTACAGGGGTAGAAGGCTACACCTTC

d_call: .
clone_size: .
j_call: TRBJ2-2
v_call: TRBV4-3
cdr3_aa: CASSQWGPTGELFF
cdr3_nt: TGCGCCAGCAGCCAATGGGGCCCTACCGGGGAGCTGTTTTTT

d_call: TRBD1
clone_size: .
j_call: TRBJ2-5
v_call: TRBV6-6
cdr3_aa: CASRKDRIQETQYF
cdr3_nt: TGTGCCAGCAGGAAGGACAGGATCCAAGAGACCCAGTACTTC

d_call: TRBD2
clone_size: .
j_call: TRBJ2-3
v_call: TRBV7-9
cdr3_aa: CASHAGGAPTAQYF
cdr3_nt: TGTGCCAGCCACGCGGGGGGGGCCCCGACGGCGCAGTATTTT